This entry lists 18 T cell receptor beta chains sequenced from one sample in a study of blood T cells in healthy people across ages (dated by TCRdb to 2014 to 2015). Library preparation employed 5' RACE. The instrument was an Illumina HiSeq 2500. A second PCR of roughly 7 to 12 cycles was run with a J-beta primer mix and a sample-barcoded 5' primer. Starting from the raw public reads, TCRdb applied fastp trimming at Q25, assembled clones with MiXCR and retained in-frame beta chains. All rows with the same CDR3 protein become a single entry with the most common DNA and genes. Across this sample there are about 1.4 million distinct CDR3 sequences, with 59% seen only once. In total, the top ten clones hold over 5.5% of the sample. Sequencing was carried out using blood. The receptor source for this set is a man aged 18 to 29 in good health.

V usage is TRBV6-2 or TRBV6-3 and J usage is TRBJ2-7, with TRBD1 identical over 8 bases. From germline, CDR1 is MNHEY and CDR2 SVGEGT. The CDR3 spans 13 residues. J was trimmed by 4 bases and V by 5 bases; bases with no gene match: 4. As DNA, the CDR3 is TGTGCCAGCAGTAGGGACAGGAGATACGAGCAGTACTTC. This codes for CASSRDRRYEQYF.

This clonotype occurred once. The chain uses TRBV7-9 and TRBJ2-5, with TRBD1 matching 8 bases. This CDR3 region has 15 residues. Germline CDR1 SEHNR, CDR2 FQNEAQ (reference sequence). J lost 4 bases, V lost 1 base, and 5 bases had no gene match. As DNA, the CDR3 is TGTGCCAGCAGCTTAGACCAGGGGGCTCGAGAGACCCAGTACTTC. It encodes CASSLDQGARETQYF.

This chain connects TRBV6-2 or TRBV6-3 to TRBJ2-7; D ambiguous. Between the trimmed V and J ends, which lost 3 bases and 1 base, there was a span of 7 bases. This CDR3 contains 13 residues. CDR1 MNHEY and CDR2 SVGEGT come from the germline V gene. In nucleotides, the CDR3 is TGTGCCAGCAGTTATCACACATCCTACGAGCAGTACTTC. This gives the protein CASSYHTSYEQYF.

This clonotype was observed a handful of times. The chain recombines TRBV10-3 with TRBJ2-4; perhaps TRBD2 as D (6 bases). Germline values: CDR1 ENHRY, CDR2 SYGVKD. This CDR3 comprises 14 residues. V lost 2 bases and J lost 5, with 10 bases in between. The CDR3 DNA is TGTGCCATCAGTGAGGCGGGGTTGGAAAACATTCAGTACTTC. Protein sequence: CAISEAGLENIQYF.

The chain employs TRBV20-1 and TRBJ1-2, with D possibly matching TRBD1 (6 bases). Germline V gene data show CDR1 as DFQATT and CDR2 as SNEGSKA (reference sequence). Trimming removed 5 bases at V and 5 bases at J, with 18 bases between. CDR3 length: 14 residues. As DNA, the CDR3 is TGCAGTGCTCATCCCCAGGGGCGCGGGTATGGCTACACCTTC. Its protein product is CSAHPQGRGYGYTF.

The chain employs TRBV14 and TRBJ2-1, with 9 bases identical to TRBD1. The CDR3 covers 15 residues. Germline trimming cut 1 base from V and 8 bases from J; bases unmatched to any gene: 6. Germline V CDR1 and CDR2: SGHDN, FVKESK. The CDR3 region has the DNA TGTGCCAGCAGCCAAGCGACAGGGGGGGGTCATGAGCAGTTCTTC. Translation gives CASSQATGGGHEQFF.

CDR3 region: CASSPRLNQAAEAFF. The CDR3 DNA reads TGTGCCAGCAGCCCTAGACTTAATCAGGCTGCTGAAGCTTTCTTT. The chain is built from TRBV3-1 and TRBJ1-1, with D uncertain. This CDR3 has 15 residues. The germline CDR1 and CDR2 sequences are LGHDT and YNNKEL (reference sequence). V dropped 4 bases and J dropped 6 bases, with 18 bases sitting between them.

This clonotype was counted at least ten times. The chain carries TRBV29-1 and TRBJ2-1; the match to TRBD2 covers 8 bases. With V trimmed by 6 bases and J by 9 bases, 13 bases remained unmatched. The CDR3 spans 14 residues. Germline V CDR1 and CDR2: SQVTM, ANQGSEA. The CDR3 sequence: CSVDPVAGRGEQFF. As DNA, the CDR3 is TGCAGCGTCGATCCTGTAGCGGGGAGGGGTGAGCAGTTCTTC.

This clonotype was detected a few times. This chain links TRBV29-1 with TRBJ2-6; TRBD1 matches at 7 bases. The CDR3 is 16 amino acids. The junction had 8 bases not matched to a gene; V was cut back by 6 bases and J by 0 bases. Germline CDR1 reads SQVTM; CDR2 reads ANQGSEA. The CDR3, as DNA: TGCAGCGTCCTAGGGGGCCCTCTCTCTGGGGCCAACGTCCTGACTTTC. Its protein product is CSVLGGPLSGANVLTF.

This clonotype was seen more than once but under ten times. V gene TRBV20-1 combines with J gene TRBJ2-4, with 8 bases aligning to TRBD1. The CDR3 length is 13 residues. The germline gives CDR1 DFQATT, CDR2 SNEGSKA (reference sequence). Trimming at V came to 7 bases and at J to 7 bases, leaving 9 bases not matched to a gene. The CDR3 region is CSVQDRAWNIQYF. CDR3 nucleotide sequence: TGCAGTGTCCAGGACAGGGCCTGGAACATTCAGTACTTC.

This chain links TRBV29-1 with TRBJ2-1; TRBD2 aligns across 9 bases. In germline, CDR1 is SQVTM, CDR2 ANQGSEA. This CDR3 is built from 15 residues. V lost 3 bases to trimming and J lost 6 bases; unmatched junction nucleotides: 9. CDR3 residues: CSVDGGGRAFNEQFF. DNA for the CDR3: TGCAGCGTTGACGGGGGCGGGAGGGCCTTCAATGAGCAGTTCTTC.

The chain couples TRBV7-2 to TRBJ2-5, with 10 bases that match TRBD2. The end of the DNA is better explained by TRBJ2-7, so the J call may be wrong. Germline CDR1 SGHTA, CDR2 FQGNSA. CDR3 length: 15 residues. CDR3 loop: CASSLDIAGGYEQYF. In DNA form, the CDR3 reads TGTGCCAGCAGCTTAGACATAGCGGGAGGATACGAGCAGTACTTC.

The chain carries TRBV27 and TRBJ2-3; D is possibly TRBD2 (5 bases). From germline, CDR1 is MNHEY and CDR2 SMNVEV (reference sequence). Trimming pared 6 bases from V and 2 bases from J, leaving 6 bases between. The length of the CDR3 is 12 residues. The CDR3 reads CASRRATDTQYF. In nucleotides, the CDR3 is TGTGCCAGCAGGAGGGCCACAGATACGCAGTATTTT.

This sequence joins TRBV28 and TRBJ2-1; TRBD1 matches at 7 bases. The trim removed 2 bases at V and 3 bases at J, leaving 7 bases unmatched. Germline V CDR1 and CDR2: MDHEN, SYDVKM. CDR3 length equals 16 residues. The CDR3 region has the DNA TGTGCCAGCAGTTTAGGTGGACAGGATGGCTACAATGAGCAGTTCTTC. It translates to CASSLGGQDGYNEQFF.

As for this clonotype: Germline and junction disagree at one end, which may indicate a read error. Here the CDR3 DNA reads TGTGCCAGCGCACCAGCAGGTCGCTATGGCTACACCTTC. Translating gives CASAPAGRYGYTF. The chain has TRBV18 and TRBJ1-2; no reliable D call. The CDR3 loop spans 13 amino acids. Germline V gives CDR1 KGHSH, CDR2 LQKENI.

The DNA for the CDR3 is TGTGCCAGCAGGGAGACCCCAGATACGCAGTATTTT. Amino acids: CASRETPDTQYF. The rearrangement joins TRBV6-5 to TRBJ2-3; D is unclear. Trimming left V 6 bases short and J 4 bases short, with 8 bases between. The CDR3 is 12 residues long. Germline V gene lookup returns CDR1 MNHEY and CDR2 SVGAGI.

A note on this clonotype: A much larger clone lies one base from this, so it may be a read error. As DNA, the CDR3 is TGTGCCAGCAGTTACTCGGTGGTGAGTGAGCAGTACTTC. It is translated as CASSYSVVSEQYF. V usage is TRBV6-2 or TRBV6-3 and J usage is TRBJ2-5; no firm D call. V shed 0 bases and J shed 11 bases, with 13 bases lying between them. The length of the CDR3 is 13 residues. Germline assignment: CDR1 MNHEY and CDR2 SVGEGT.

The CDR3 DNA reads TGTGCCAGCAGTGAGGACAAGAACACTGAAGCTTTCTTT. It translates to CASSEDKNTEAFF. The V and J genes are TRBV2 and TRBJ1-1, with D perhaps TRBD1 (5 bases). V lost 3 bases to trimming and J lost 1 base, with 6 bases between them. In germline, CDR1 is SNHLY, CDR2 FYNNEI. The CDR3 loop spans 13 amino acids.